This T cell receptor (beta chain) was observed in a study of T cell responses to AZD1222 COVID-19 vaccine. Looking at the study overall: Second-dose recipients at about 4 or about 12 weeks were treated as one pooled group.

Method: immunoSEQ multiplex PCR; TCRdb's copy keeps in-frame clones and lacks some. The sample lists 90,000 to 120,000 clones; approximately 90% were seen once. Study outcomes and limitations: White British donors predominated, females outnumbered males, and clonal diversity was possibly underestimated. There were repertoire samples only from the period after the peak T cell response.

About this clone: Its cognate antigen is unknown.

V gave up 0 bases and J gave up 8 bases, with 11 bases separating them. The germline V gene has CDR1 SGDLS and CDR2 YYNGEE. The CDR3 is 13 residues long. The clonotype was recovered from an adult in good health. This specimen was peripheral blood, taken on day 0 of AZD1222 vaccination. The V gene is TRBV9, the J gene TRBJ1-2; D gene uncertain. The CDR3 protein is CASSVVGRRGYTF. DNA of the CDR3: TGTGCCAGCAGCGTAGTAGGCAGAAGGGGCTACACCTTC.